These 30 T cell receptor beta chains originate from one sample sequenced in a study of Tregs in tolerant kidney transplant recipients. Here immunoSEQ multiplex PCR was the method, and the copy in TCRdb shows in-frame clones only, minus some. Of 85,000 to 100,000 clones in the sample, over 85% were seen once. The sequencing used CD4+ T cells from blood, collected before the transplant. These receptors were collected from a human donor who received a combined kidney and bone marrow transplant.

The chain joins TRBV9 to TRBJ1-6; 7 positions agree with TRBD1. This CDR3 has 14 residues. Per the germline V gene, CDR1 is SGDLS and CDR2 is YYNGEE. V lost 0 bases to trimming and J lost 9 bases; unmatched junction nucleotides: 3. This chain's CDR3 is CASSVGQGVSPLHF. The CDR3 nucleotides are TGTGCCAGCAGCGTAGGACAGGGTGTTTCACCCCTCCACTTT.

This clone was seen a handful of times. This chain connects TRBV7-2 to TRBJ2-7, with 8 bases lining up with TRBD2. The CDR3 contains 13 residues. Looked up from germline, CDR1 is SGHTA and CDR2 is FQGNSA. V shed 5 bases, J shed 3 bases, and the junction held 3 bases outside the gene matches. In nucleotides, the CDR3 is TGTGCCAGCAGCAGACGGGGGGGCTACGAGCAGTACTTC. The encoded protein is CASSRRGGYEQYF.

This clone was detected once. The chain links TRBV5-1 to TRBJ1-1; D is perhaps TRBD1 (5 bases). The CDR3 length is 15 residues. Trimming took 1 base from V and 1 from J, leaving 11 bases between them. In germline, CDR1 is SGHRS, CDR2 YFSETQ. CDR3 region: CASSLIGQSNTEAFF. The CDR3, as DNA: TGCGCCAGCAGCTTGATCGGACAATCGAACACTGAAGCTTTCTTT.

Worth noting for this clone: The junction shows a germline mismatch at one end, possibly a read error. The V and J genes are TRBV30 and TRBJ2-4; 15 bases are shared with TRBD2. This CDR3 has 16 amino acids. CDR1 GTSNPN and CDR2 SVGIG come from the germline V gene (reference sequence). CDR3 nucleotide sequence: TGTGCCTGGGGTGTTGGACTAGCGGGGGGGCCGGACATTCAGTACTTC. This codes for CAWGVGLAGGPDIQYF.

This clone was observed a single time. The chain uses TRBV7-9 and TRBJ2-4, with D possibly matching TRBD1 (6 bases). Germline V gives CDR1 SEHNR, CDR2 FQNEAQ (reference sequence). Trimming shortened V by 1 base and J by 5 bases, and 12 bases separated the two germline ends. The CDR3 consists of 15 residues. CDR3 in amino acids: CASSLDGQSENIQYF. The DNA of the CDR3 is TGTGCCAGCAGCTTAGACGGACAGTCCGAAAACATTCAGTACTTC.

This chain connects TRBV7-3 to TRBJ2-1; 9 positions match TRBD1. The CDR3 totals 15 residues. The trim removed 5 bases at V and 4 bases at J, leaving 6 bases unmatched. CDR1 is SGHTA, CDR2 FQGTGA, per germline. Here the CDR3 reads CASSVGQGSYNEQFF. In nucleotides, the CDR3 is TGTGCCAGCAGCGTGGGACAGGGTTCGTACAATGAGCAGTTCTTC.

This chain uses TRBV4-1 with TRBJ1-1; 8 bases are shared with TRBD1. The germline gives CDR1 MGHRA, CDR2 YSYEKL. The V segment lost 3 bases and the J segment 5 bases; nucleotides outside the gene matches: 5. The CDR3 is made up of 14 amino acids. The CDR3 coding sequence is TGCGCCAGCAGCCACCAGGGGGCGAGTACTGAAGCTTTCTTT. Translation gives CASSHQGASTEAFF.

This CDR3 is CASSLRSVGPYEQYF. The CDR3 nucleotides are TGTGCCAGCAGCTTAAGGAGCGTAGGTCCCTACGAGCAGTACTTC. The V call is TRBV13, the J call TRBJ2-7; no reliable D call. CDR1 PRHDT and CDR2 FYEKMQ come from the germline V gene (reference sequence). Trimming removed 2 bases at V and 2 bases at J, with 13 bases between. The CDR3 has 15 amino acids.

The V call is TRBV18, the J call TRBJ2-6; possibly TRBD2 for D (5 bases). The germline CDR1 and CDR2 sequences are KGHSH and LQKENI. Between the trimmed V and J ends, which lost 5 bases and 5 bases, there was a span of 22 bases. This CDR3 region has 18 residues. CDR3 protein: CASSIVKDLQSRANVLTF. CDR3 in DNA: TGTGCCAGCTCAATAGTCAAGGACTTACAAAGTCGGGCCAACGTCCTGACTTTC.

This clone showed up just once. CDR3 loop: CASSLGEKGTEAFF. In DNA form, the CDR3 reads TGTGCCAGCAGCTTAGGGGAGAAGGGCACTGAAGCTTTCTTT. The rearrangement uses TRBV7-9 and TRBJ1-1; no clear D. V lost 1 base and J 4 bases, leaving 10 bases between the germline ends. Germline-derived CDR1 and CDR2 are SEHNR and FQNEAQ (reference sequence). CDR3 length: 14 amino acids.

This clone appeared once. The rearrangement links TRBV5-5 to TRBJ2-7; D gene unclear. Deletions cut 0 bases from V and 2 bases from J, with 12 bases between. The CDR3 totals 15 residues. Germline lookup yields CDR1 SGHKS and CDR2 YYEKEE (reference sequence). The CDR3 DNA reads TGTGCCAGCAGCTTGGGGGTGGGCCTTACCTACGAGCAGTACTTC. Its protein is CASSLGVGLTYEQYF.

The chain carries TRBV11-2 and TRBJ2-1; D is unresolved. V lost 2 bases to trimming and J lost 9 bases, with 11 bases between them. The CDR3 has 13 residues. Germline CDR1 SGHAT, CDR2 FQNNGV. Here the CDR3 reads CASSLLRSSEQFF. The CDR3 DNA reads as TGTGCCAGCAGCTTATTGAGGAGCAGTGAGCAGTTCTTC.

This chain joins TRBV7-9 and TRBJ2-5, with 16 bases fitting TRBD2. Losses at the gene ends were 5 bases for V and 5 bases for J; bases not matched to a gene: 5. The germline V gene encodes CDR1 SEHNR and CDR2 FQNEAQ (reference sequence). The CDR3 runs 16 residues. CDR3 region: CASSPGTSGREETQYF. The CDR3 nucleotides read TGTGCCAGCAGCCCCGGGACTAGCGGGAGGGAGGAGACCCAGTACTTC.

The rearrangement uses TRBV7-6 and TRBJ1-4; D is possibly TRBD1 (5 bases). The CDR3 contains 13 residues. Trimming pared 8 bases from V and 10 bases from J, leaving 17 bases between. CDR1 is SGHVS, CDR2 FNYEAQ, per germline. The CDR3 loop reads CASSGSYRGKLFF. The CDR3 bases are TGTGCCAGCTCAGGGTCATACCGCGGAAAACTGTTTTTT. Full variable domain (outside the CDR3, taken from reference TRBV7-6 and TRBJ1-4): GAGVSQSPRYKVTKRGQDVALRCDPISGHVSLYWYRQALGQGPEFLTYFNYEAQQDKSGLPNDRFSAERPEGSISTLTIQRTEQRDSAMYRCASSGSYRGKLFFGSGTQLSVL.

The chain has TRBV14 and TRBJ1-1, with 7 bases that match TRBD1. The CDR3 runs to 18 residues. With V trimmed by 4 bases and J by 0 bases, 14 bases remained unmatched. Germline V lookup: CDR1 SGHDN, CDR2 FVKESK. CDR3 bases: TGTGCCAGCAGCCTCCTTGCAGGGGGGATGCGATTGAACACTGAAGCTTTCTTT. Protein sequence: CASSLLAGGMRLNTEAFF. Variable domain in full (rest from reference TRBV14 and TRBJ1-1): EAGVTQFPSHSVIEKGQTVTLRCDPISGHDNLYWYRRVMGKEIKFLLHFVKESKQDESGMPNNRFLAERTGGTYSTLKVQPAELEDSGVYFCASSLLAGGMRLNTEAFFGQGTRLTVV.

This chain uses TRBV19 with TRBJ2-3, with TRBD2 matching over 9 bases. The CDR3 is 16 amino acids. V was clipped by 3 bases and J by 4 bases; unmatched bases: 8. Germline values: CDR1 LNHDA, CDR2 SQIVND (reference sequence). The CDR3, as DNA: TGTGCCAGTAGTATTAGTCTAGCGGGGCCGTCAGATACGCAGTATTTT. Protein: CASSISLAGPSDTQYF.

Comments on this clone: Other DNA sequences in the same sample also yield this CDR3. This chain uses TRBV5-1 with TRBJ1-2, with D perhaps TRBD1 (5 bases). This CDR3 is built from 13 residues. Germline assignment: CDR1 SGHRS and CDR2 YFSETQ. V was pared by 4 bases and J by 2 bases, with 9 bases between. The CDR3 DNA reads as TGCGCCAGCAGCCCGCAGGGAAACTATGGCTACACCTTC. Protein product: CASSPQGNYGYTF.

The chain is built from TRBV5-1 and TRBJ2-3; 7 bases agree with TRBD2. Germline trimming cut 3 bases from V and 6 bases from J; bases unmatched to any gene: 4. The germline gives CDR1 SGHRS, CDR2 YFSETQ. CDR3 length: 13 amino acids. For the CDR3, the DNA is TGCGCCAGCAGCTGGGCGGGGGTGGATACGCAGTATTTT. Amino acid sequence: CASSWAGVDTQYF.

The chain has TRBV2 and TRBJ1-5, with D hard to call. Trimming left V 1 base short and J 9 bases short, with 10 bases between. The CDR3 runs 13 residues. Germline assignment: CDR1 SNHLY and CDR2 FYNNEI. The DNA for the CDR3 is TGTGCCAGCAGTGAAGTTGTCCTCGGGCCCCAGCATTTT. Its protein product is CASSEVVLGPQHF.

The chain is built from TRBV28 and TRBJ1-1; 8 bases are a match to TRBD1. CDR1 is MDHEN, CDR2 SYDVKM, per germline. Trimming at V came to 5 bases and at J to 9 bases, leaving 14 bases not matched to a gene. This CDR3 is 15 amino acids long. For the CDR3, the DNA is TGTGCCAGCAGTCCAACGGACAGGGACGCTCAAAAAGCTTTCTTT. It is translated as CASSPTDRDAQKAFF.

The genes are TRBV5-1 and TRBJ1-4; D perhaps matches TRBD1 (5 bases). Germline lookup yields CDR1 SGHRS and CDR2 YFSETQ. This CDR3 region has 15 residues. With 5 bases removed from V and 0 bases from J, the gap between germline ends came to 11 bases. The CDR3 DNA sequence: TGCGCCAGCAGGGACAACCGTGCAACTAATGAAAAACTGTTTTTT. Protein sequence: CASRDNRATNEKLFF.

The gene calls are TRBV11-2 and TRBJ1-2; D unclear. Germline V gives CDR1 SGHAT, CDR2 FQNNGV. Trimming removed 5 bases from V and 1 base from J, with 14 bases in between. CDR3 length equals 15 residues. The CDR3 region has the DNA TGTGCCAGCAGCCCCGGTGCCAAGTTTAACTATGGCTACACCTTC. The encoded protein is CASSPGAKFNYGYTF.

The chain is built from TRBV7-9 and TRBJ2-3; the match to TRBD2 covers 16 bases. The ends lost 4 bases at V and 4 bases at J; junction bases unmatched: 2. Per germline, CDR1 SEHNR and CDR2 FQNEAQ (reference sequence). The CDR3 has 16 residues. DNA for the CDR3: TGTGCCAGCAGCTCGGGACTAGCGGGAGGGCCAGATACGCAGTATTTT. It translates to CASSSGLAGGPDTQYF.

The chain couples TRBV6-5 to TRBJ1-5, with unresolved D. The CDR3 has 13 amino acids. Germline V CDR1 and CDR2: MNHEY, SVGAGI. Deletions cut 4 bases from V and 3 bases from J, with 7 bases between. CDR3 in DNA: TGTGCCAGCAGTTCGCGGGTCAATCAGCCCCAGCATTTT. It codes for CASSSRVNQPQHF.

The CDR3, as DNA: TGTGCCAGCAGTGAAGCCCCAACAGGGGCCGTAGGACATGAGCAGTTCTTC. Translated, it gives CASSEAPTGAVGHEQFF. V gene TRBV6-4 combines with J gene TRBJ2-1, with TRBD1 identical over 7 bases. The CDR3 is 17 residues long. After removal of 3 bases from V and 8 bases from J, the junction contained 16 bases not matched to a gene. Germline CDR1 reads MRHNA; CDR2 reads SNTAGT.

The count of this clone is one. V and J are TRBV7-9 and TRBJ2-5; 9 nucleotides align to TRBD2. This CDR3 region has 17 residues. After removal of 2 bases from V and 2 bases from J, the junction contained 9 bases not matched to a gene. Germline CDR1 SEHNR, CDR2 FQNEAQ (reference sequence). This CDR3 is CASSLWGLAGSQETQYF. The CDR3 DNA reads TGTGCCAGCAGCTTATGGGGCCTAGCGGGGTCGCAAGAGACCCAGTACTTC. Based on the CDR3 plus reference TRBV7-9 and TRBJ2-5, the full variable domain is DTGVSQNPRHKITKRGQNVTFRCDPISEHNRLYWYRQTLGQGPEFLTYFQNEAQLEKSRLLSDRFSAERPKGSFSTLEIQRTEQGDSAMYLCASSLWGLAGSQETQYFGPGTRLLVL.

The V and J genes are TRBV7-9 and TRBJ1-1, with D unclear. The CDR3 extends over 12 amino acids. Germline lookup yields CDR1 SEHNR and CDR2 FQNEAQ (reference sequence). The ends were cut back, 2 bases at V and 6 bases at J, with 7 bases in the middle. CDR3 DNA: TGTGCCAGCAGCTTACTGGGCGCTGAAGCTTTCTTT. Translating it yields CASSLLGAEAFF.

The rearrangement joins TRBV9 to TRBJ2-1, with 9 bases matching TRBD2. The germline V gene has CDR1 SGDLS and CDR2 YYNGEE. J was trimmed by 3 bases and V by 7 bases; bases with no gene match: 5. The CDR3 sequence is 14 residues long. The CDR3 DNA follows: TGTGCCAGCCAGCGGGGGGACCACTACAATGAGCAGTTCTTC. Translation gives CASQRGDHYNEQFF. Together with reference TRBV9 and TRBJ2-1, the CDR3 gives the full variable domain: DSGVTQTPKHLITATGQRVTLRCSPRSGDLSVYWYQQSLDQGLQFLIQYYNGEERAKGNILERFSAQQFPDLHSELNLSSLELGDSALYFCASQRGDHYNEQFFGPGTRLTVL.

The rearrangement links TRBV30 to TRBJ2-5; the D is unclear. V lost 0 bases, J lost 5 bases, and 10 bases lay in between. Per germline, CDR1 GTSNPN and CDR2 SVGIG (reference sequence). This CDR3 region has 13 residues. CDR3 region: CAWSVLRLETQYF. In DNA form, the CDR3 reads TGTGCCTGGAGTGTACTGCGGTTGGAGACCCAGTACTTC.

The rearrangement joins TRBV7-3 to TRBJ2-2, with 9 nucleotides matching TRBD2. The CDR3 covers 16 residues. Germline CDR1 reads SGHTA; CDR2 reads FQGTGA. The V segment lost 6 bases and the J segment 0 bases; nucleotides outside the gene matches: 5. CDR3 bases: TGTGCCAGCAGACGAGCGGGGGGTTCGAACACCGGGGAGCTGTTTTTT. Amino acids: CASRRAGGSNTGELFF.